The 4 T cell receptor beta chains below all came from one sample that was sequenced in a study of vaccination and CD4 T cells after COVID-19. The Oncomine TCR Beta short-read assay was applied to DNA of cultured CD4+ T cells. TCRdb independently ran MiXCR on the PCR reads; one entry per CDR3 protein. The table shows approximately 23,000 distinct CDR3 sequences, with 40% to 55% occurring only once. Described treatment: roughly 10-day PBMC culture with coronavirus spike peptide pools or control peptides (ViraFEST assay). No antigen is known for these receptors. The starting material was CD4+ T cells from blood, cultured in vitro, obtained before SARS-CoV-2 vaccination. These TCRs come from a human donor who received a COVID-19 vaccine.

The chain is built from TRBV18 and TRBJ2-5; 10 nucleotides match TRBD2. Germline loops: CDR1 KGHSH, CDR2 LQKENI. V gave up 3 bases and J gave up 5 bases; unmatched junction bases: 6. This CDR3 is 15 amino acids long. CDR3 sequence: CASSPQGTSVETQYF. As DNA, the CDR3 is TGTGCCAGCTCACCCCAGGGGACTAGCGTGGAGACCCAGTACTTC. Looking up the rest from reference TRBV18 and TRBJ2-5 gives the full variable domain: NAGVMQNPRHLVRRRGQEARLRCSPMKGHSHVYWYRQLPEEGLKFMVYLQKENIIDESGMPKERFSAEFPKEGPSILRIQQVVRGDSAAYFCASSPQGTSVETQYFGPGTRLLVL.

This clonotype was counted a few times. This chain links TRBV27 with TRBJ2-4; D is unresolved. The CDR3 covers 16 residues. Germline CDR1 reads MNHEY; CDR2 reads SMNVEV (reference sequence). V lost 3 bases and J 0 bases, leaving 12 bases between the germline ends. As DNA, the CDR3 is TGTGCCAGCAGTTTTGGCAGACCGGGAGCCAAAAACATTCAGTACTTC. Its translation is CASSFGRPGAKNIQYF.

The chain couples TRBV6-2 or TRBV6-3 to TRBJ2-7, with 7 bases aligning to TRBD2. This CDR3 is built from 16 residues. V shed 1 base, J shed 2 bases, and the junction held 8 bases outside the gene matches. CDR1 MNHEY and CDR2 SVGEGT come from the germline V gene. CDR3: CASSYLPAGVTYEQYF. The DNA of the CDR3 is TGTGCCAGCAGTTACTTGCCCGCGGGGGTTACCTACGAGCAGTACTTC.

This clonotype was observed once. This chain links TRBV6-5 with TRBJ1-1, with 9 bases that match TRBD1. This CDR3 contains 16 residues. Per germline, CDR1 MNHEY and CDR2 SVGAGI. V lost 4 bases, J lost 5 bases, and 11 bases stayed unmatched. Written as DNA, the CDR3 is TGTGCCAGCAGTTCCTCCAAGGACAGGGGTGGAACTGAAGCTTTCTTT. Protein: CASSSSKDRGGTEAFF.